The 12 T cell receptor beta chains reported below all come from one sample, sequenced in a study of T cell responses to AZD1222 COVID-19 vaccine. The repertoire was sequenced with immunoSEQ multiplex PCR; TCRdb's copy has only in-frame clones and lacks some. The repertoire consists of 80,000 or so clones, with approximately 90% occurring once and the leading ten covering 5.7%. The sample consisted of peripheral blood, taken on day 0 of AZD1222 vaccination. The receptors were gathered from an adult in good health.

The chain carries TRBV9 and TRBJ2-1, with D tentatively TRBD2 (6 bases). The CDR3 length is 15 residues. The germline CDR1 and CDR2 sequences are SGDLS and YYNGEE. V lost 3 bases and J lost 1, with 11 bases in between. CDR3 DNA sequence: TGTGCCAGCAGCGGACGGGGGTTATCCTACAATGAGCAGTTCTTC. It is translated as CASSGRGLSYNEQFF.

This chain connects TRBV6-5 to TRBJ1-1, with a weak D call TRBD1 (5 bases). V was shortened by 5 bases and J by 11 bases, with 15 bases between the two germline ends. The CDR3 length is 12 residues. Germline lookup yields CDR1 MNHEY and CDR2 SVGAGI. CDR3 loop: CASSLTGDRAFF. The CDR3 DNA reads TGTGCCAGCAGTCTCACGGGGGATCGGGCTTTCTTT.

The rearrangement uses TRBV28 and TRBJ1-5, with D hard to call. V was cut by 5 bases and J by 7 bases, with 9 bases left in between. This CDR3 spans 12 amino acids. CDR1 is MDHEN, CDR2 SYDVKM, per germline. The CDR3: CASSTTDQPQHF. In nucleotides, the CDR3 is TGTGCCAGCAGTACTACGGACCAGCCCCAGCATTTT.

The chain uses TRBV5-5 and TRBJ2-3; D is perhaps TRBD1 or TRBD2 (5 bases each). This CDR3 spans 16 amino acids. Between the trimmed V and J ends, which lost 2 bases and 2 bases, there was a span of 15 bases. The germline V gene has CDR1 SGHKS and CDR2 YYEKEE (reference sequence). The CDR3 DNA reads TGTGCCAGCAGCTTCTCGTCGTGGGGACCCACAGATACGCAGTATTTT. This encodes CASSFSSWGPTDTQYF.

The chain carries TRBV27 and TRBJ2-5, with D perhaps TRBD2 (5 bases). The CDR3 contains 16 residues. Trimming cost V 2 bases and J 4 bases, with 17 bases left between them. CDR1 is MNHEY, CDR2 SMNVEV, per germline (reference sequence). This CDR3 reads CASSLGQSRDGETQYF. In DNA, the CDR3 is TGTGCCAGCAGTTTAGGGCAGTCGAGGGATGGAGAGACCCAGTACTTC.

A word on this clone: At the DNA level, this CDR3 is encoded by other sequences in the same sample as well. V gene TRBV6-5 combines with J gene TRBJ2-7, with D perhaps TRBD1 or TRBD2 (5 bases each). Germline V gene lookup returns CDR1 MNHEY and CDR2 SVGAGI. Trimming cost V 2 bases and J 1 base, with 6 bases left between them. This CDR3 has 13 residues. The CDR3 loop reads CASSYGGSYEQYF. As DNA, the CDR3 is TGTGCCAGCAGTTACGGGGGTTCCTACGAGCAGTACTTC.

Details on this clone: Its ends do not fully match the called genes, so a read error is possible. The V and J genes are TRBV28 and TRBJ1-1; D ambiguous. This CDR3 region has 11 residues. Germline CDR1 MDHEN, CDR2 SYDVKM. This CDR3 is CASSLEDRVVF. In DNA form, the CDR3 reads TGTGCCAGCAGTCTGGAGGACCGGGTGGTCTTT.

The chain combines TRBV6-2 or TRBV6-3 with TRBJ2-7; D unclear. The CDR3 consists of 10 residues. CDR1 and CDR2 from the germline V gene are MNHEY and SVGEGT. Trimming took off 8 bases at V and 7 bases at J, with 9 bases between the two ends. CDR3 sequence (DNA): TGTGCCAGCCGCCAGACTGAGCAGTACTTC. This sequence encodes CASRQTEQYF.

The V call is TRBV29-1, the J call TRBJ1-3; D remains unclear. The CDR3 covers 13 residues. CDR1 SQVTM and CDR2 ANQGSEA come from the germline V gene. Trimming pared 2 bases from V and 7 bases from J, leaving 12 bases between. Here the CDR3 DNA reads TGCAGCGTTGAAAGCGCTCGTGGGAACACCATATATTTT. It yields the protein CSVESARGNTIYF.

This sequence joins TRBV18 and TRBJ1-1, with D maybe TRBD1 (6 bases). Germline V gives CDR1 KGHSH, CDR2 LQKENI. V was clipped by 5 bases and J by 1 base, with 11 bases between them. This CDR3 contains 14 residues. The CDR3 protein is CASSMGHPNTEAFF. CDR3 nucleotides: TGTGCCAGCTCAATGGGACACCCGAACACTGAAGCTTTCTTT.

This chain connects TRBV2 to TRBJ2-7; unclear D gene. The CDR3 totals 11 residues. V was clipped by 7 bases and J by 4 bases, with 8 bases between them. Germline values: CDR1 SNHLY, CDR2 FYNNEI. CDR3 sequence reads: CASMVGYEQYF. The CDR3 nucleotides are TGTGCCAGCATGGTAGGATACGAGCAGTACTTC.

The rearrangement uses TRBV4-1 and TRBJ1-3; tentative D call: TRBD1 (5 bases). Per germline, CDR1 MGHRA and CDR2 YSYEKL. The CDR3 has 15 amino acids. The V and J ends lost 3 bases and 1 base respectively, with 10 bases between them. The chain's CDR3 is CASSQPGMSGNTIYF. The DNA of the CDR3 is TGCGCCAGCAGCCAGCCAGGGATGTCTGGAAACACCATATATTTT.